This TCR beta chain is from a study of beta chain features in type 1 diabetes. In the study overall: In age, gender and cell yields, patients were similar to healthy donors. Study-wide findings and caveats: More deletions and fewer insertions at VDJ junctions were seen in type 1 diabetes patients. The study found moderately but significantly shorter TCRB CDR3s in all four CD4+ subsets of Type 1 diabetes patients.

The single heparinised draw taken from each donor contained about 110 mL of blood on average. Purities over 95% were achieved in all sorted populations. Sequenced material consisted of expressed TCRB transcripts (all of the isolated RNA was reverse transcribed). Clones were read by immunoSEQ multiplex PCR, and TCRdb kept only the in-frame ones, dropping some. The sample includes some 170,000 clones, about 63% seen only once; the top ten take roughly 0.095%. The germline V gene encodes CDR1 SQVTM and CDR2 ANQGSEA. The CDR3 consists of 11 residues. V lost 4 bases and J lost 8, with 10 bases in between. Details on this clone: Its cognate antigen is unknown.

The TCR was taken from a man aged 25-45 years with type 1 diabetes. Input material: naive CD4+ T cells from blood. This chain joins TRBV29-1 and TRBJ2-3, with D possibly being TRBD2 (5 bases). This CDR3 is CSVGLAATQYF. Written as DNA, the CDR3 is TGCAGCGTTGGCCTAGCAGCTACGCAGTATTTT.